This T cell receptor beta chain was profiled in a study of blood T cell repertoires in COVID-19. Overall study: Samples came from the United States, Italy and Spain, spanning acute and convalescent COVID-19. The cDNA or gDNA used as material had been derived from T cells, B-cell-depleted T cells, or PBMCs.

In the source study's methods: How many nucleated cells were present was estimated from reference gene primer amplification. Assay used: immunoSEQ multiplex PCR; TCRdb lists only in-frame clones, some missing. V, J and clone size are taken as reported in that table, and D and trimming were inferred from the DNA itself. The table lists more than 200,000 clones, about four fifths of them singletons. V dropped 0 bases and J dropped 5; count of bases not matched to a gene: 9. The CDR3 sequence is 17 residues long. Germline V CDR1 and CDR2: LNHNV, YYDKDF (reference sequence). Material: peripheral blood. The V gene is TRBV15, the J gene TRBJ2-1, with 8 bases matching TRBD2. The receptor was isolated from a man in his fifties with active or convalescent COVID-19. The DNA of the CDR3 is TGTGCCACCAGCAGAGATCGCGGGGGGCGAATTGACAATGAGCAGTTCTTC. Its translation: CATSRDRGGRIDNEQFF.